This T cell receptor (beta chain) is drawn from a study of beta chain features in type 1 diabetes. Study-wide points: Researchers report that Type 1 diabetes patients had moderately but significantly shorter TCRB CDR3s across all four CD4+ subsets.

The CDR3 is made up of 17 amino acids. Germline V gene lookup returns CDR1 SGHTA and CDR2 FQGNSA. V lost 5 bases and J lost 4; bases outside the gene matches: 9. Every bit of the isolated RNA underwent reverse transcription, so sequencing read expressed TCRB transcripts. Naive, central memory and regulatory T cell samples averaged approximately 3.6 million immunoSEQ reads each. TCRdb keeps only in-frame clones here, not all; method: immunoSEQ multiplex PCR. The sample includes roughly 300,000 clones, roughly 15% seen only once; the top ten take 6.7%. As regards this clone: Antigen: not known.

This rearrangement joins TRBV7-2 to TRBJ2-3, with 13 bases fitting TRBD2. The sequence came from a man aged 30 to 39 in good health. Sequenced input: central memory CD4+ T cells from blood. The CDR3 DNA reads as TGTGCCAGCAGCCTCTATACTAGCGGGGGGGCCGCAGATACGCAGTATTTT. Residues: CASSLYTSGGAADTQYF.